This T cell receptor (beta chain) stems from a study of blood T cell repertoires in COVID-19. Produced via immunoSEQ multiplex PCR; TCRdb's table is partial and in-frame only. The sample includes roughly 35,000 clones, approximately 80% of them seen just once. V trimming: 2 bases; J trimming: 0 bases; junction bases outside the gene matches: 7. CDR3 size: 17 residues. The germline V gene has CDR1 MDHEN and CDR2 SYDVKM. The specimen sequenced was peripheral blood. V is TRBV28 and J is TRBJ1-5; 7 bases agree with TRBD1. The source is a man between 65 and 85 years old with acute or convalescent COVID-19. In DNA form, the CDR3 reads TGTGCCAGCAGTTTAAATCGACAGGGCCCTAGCAATCAGCCCCAGCATTTT. It codes for CASSLNRQGPSNQPQHF. Full variable domain (rest looked up from reference TRBV28 and TRBJ1-5): DVKVTQSSRYLVKRTGEKVFLECVQDMDHENMFWYRQDPGLGLRLIYFSYDVKMKEKGDIPEGYSVSREKKERFSLILESASTNQTSMYLCASSLNRQGPSNQPQHFGDGTRLSIL.